Shown below are 7 T cell receptor beta chains from a single sample sequenced in a study of response to subunit inactivated influenza vaccine. Using its own MiXCR run on the RT-PCR reads, TCRdb lists one record per CDR3 protein. The sample lists some 500,000 distinct CDR3 sequences; roughly 13% were seen once. The sample was PBMCs from blood, taken 40 to 50 days after vaccination. The receptors stem from a man in his forties or fifties who received an inactivated influenza vaccine.

The chain carries TRBV29-1 and TRBJ2-3; D may be TRBD2 (6 bases). V lost 5 bases and J 0 bases, leaving 9 bases between the germline ends. The CDR3 has 13 amino acids. Germline CDR1 and CDR2: SQVTM and ANQGSEA. CDR3 residues: CSVRRGSTDTQYF. In nucleotides, the CDR3 is TGCAGCGTTAGGCGGGGTAGCACAGATACGCAGTATTTT.

This clonotype was counted between two and nine times. The chain recombines TRBV12-3 or TRBV12-4 with TRBJ2-3; 7 positions agree with TRBD2. V lost 5 bases, J lost 2 bases, and 4 bases stayed unmatched. This CDR3 is 14 amino acids long. CDR3 amino acids: CASSLLAHTDTQYF. CDR3 nucleotides: TGTGCCAGCAGTCTACTAGCGCACACAGATACGCAGTATTTT.

This clonotype has a count of ten or more. The genes are TRBV4-3 and TRBJ2-1; D remains ambiguous. Germline loops: CDR1 LGHNA, CDR2 YSLEER. CDR3 length: 13 amino acids. V lost 0 bases, J lost 7 bases, and 7 bases lay in between. CDR3: CASSQDLRNEQFF. CDR3 sequence (DNA): TGCGCCAGCAGCCAAGATCTCCGTAATGAGCAGTTCTTC.

The V and J genes are TRBV15 and TRBJ1-6, with a weak D call TRBD1 (6 bases). Trimming left V 0 bases short and J 2 bases short, with 8 bases between. The CDR3 is made up of 16 amino acids. The germline V gene encodes CDR1 LNHNV and CDR2 YYDKDF (reference sequence). The CDR3 protein is CATSRDGTPYNSPLHF. The CDR3 DNA is TGTGCCACCAGCAGAGACGGGACACCCTATAATTCACCCCTCCACTTT. The whole variable domain, remainder taken from reference TRBV15 and TRBJ1-6, is DAMVIQNPRYQVTQFGKPVTLSCSQTLNHNVMYWYQQKSSQAPKLLFHYYDKDFNNEADTPDNFQSRRPNTSFCFLDIRSPGLGDTAMYLCATSRDGTPYNSPLHFGNGTRLTVT.

This clonotype was seen a handful of times. The chain uses TRBV18 and TRBJ2-7; D ambiguous. The CDR3 is 14 residues long. The germline V and J ends were trimmed by 0 bases and 4 bases, with 10 bases remaining between them. From germline, CDR1 is KGHSH and CDR2 LQKENI. This chain's CDR3 is CASSPPDLLYEQYF. The CDR3 coding sequence is TGTGCCAGCTCACCACCCGACTTGCTGTACGAGCAGTACTTC.

This clonotype was picked up a small number of times. V is TRBV7-9 and J is TRBJ2-7; TRBD1 matches 7 bases. This CDR3 is 15 amino acids long. The V gene's germline CDR1 is SEHNR and CDR2 FQNEAQ (reference sequence). The trim removed 5 bases at V and 4 bases at J, leaving 11 bases unmatched. As DNA, the CDR3 is TGTGCCAGCAGCAACCGAGACAGGGTCGGGTACGAGCAGTACTTC. Protein: CASSNRDRVGYEQYF.

This clonotype was recorded a few times. The chain joins TRBV6-2 or TRBV6-3 to TRBJ1-4; D is ambiguous. Germline V CDR1 and CDR2: MNHEY, SVGEGT. The CDR3 is 16 residues long. Trimming removed 1 base at V and 2 bases at J, with 11 bases between. CDR3 sequence: CASSYYGVTTNEKLFF. Written as DNA, the CDR3 is TGTGCCAGCAGTTACTATGGGGTGACGACTAATGAAAAACTGTTTTTT.